The 11 T cell receptor beta chains in this list originate from one sample, sequenced in a study of technical replicates of blood from several donors. This table comes from immunoSEQ multiplex PCR, and its TCRdb copy is limited to in-frame clones, with some not included. The table has about 67,000 clones, about 97% seen once. Sequencing was carried out using T cells isolated from PBMCs. The receptors derive from a human donor in good health.

The chain uses TRBV2 and TRBJ2-7, with TRBD2 matching 8 bases. Trimming cost V 7 bases and J 0 bases; bases outside gene matches: 8. The CDR3 spans 15 residues. Germline CDR1 SNHLY, CDR2 FYNNEI. The CDR3 sequence: CASTRTSGSSYEQYF. The CDR3 DNA follows: TGTGCCAGCACCCGCACCAGCGGGAGCTCCTACGAGCAGTACTTC. Supplemented by reference TRBV2 and TRBJ2-7, the full variable domain reads EPEVTQTPSHQVTQMGQEVILRCVPISNHLYFYWYRQILGQKVEFLVSFYNNEISEKSEIFDDQFSVERPDGSNFTLKIRSTKLEDSAMYFCASTRTSGSSYEQYFGPGTRLTVT.

The chain employs TRBV19 and TRBJ2-2, with a possible D match to TRBD2 (6 bases). The CDR3 runs to 16 residues. V was pared by 0 bases and J by 6 bases, with 14 bases between. CDR1 and CDR2 (germline): LNHDA, SQIVND (reference sequence). This chain's CDR3 is CASSIDQEGWPGELFF. The CDR3 coding sequence is TGTGCCAGTAGTATAGATCAGGAGGGATGGCCCGGGGAGCTGTTTTTT.

The genes are TRBV19 and TRBJ2-2, with 8 positions matching TRBD2. Germline V gene data show CDR1 as LNHDA and CDR2 as SQIVND (reference sequence). With V trimmed by 5 bases and J by 7 bases, 9 bases remained unmatched. This CDR3 region has 15 residues. DNA of the CDR3: TGTGCCAGTAGTGCCCAGCGGGAGTCGGGCGGGGAGCTGTTTTTT. Its protein is CASSAQRESGGELFF.

The chain combines TRBV6-5 with TRBJ1-5, with 9 bases fitting TRBD1. Unmatched junction bases numbered 1, after V lost 0 bases and J lost 4 bases. The CDR3 spans 15 residues. Germline V gene lookup returns CDR1 MNHEY and CDR2 SVGAGI. CDR3 sequence (DNA): TGTGCCAGCAGTTACTCCGGACAGGGGAATCAGCCCCAGCATTTT. Its translation: CASSYSGQGNQPQHF.

The chain employs TRBV29-1 and TRBJ2-1; D is unclear. CDR1 and CDR2 (germline): SQVTM, ANQGSEA. CDR3 length equals 12 residues. Trimming cost V 4 bases and J 7 bases, with 11 bases left between them. Written as DNA, the CDR3 is TGCAGCGTTGGAGGTTGGCGGAATGAGCAGTTCTTC. It yields the protein CSVGGWRNEQFF.

The chain combines TRBV7-6 with TRBJ1-5; no definite D call. The CDR3 sequence is 13 residues long. Deletions cut 5 bases from V and 7 bases from J, with 12 bases between. CDR1 is SGHVS and CDR2 is FNYEAQ in the germline V gene. CDR3 region: CASSPSGEQPQHF. Here the CDR3 DNA reads TGTGCCAGCAGCCCGTCCGGGGAACAGCCCCAGCATTTT.

The chain uses TRBV6-5 and TRBJ2-2; 7 bases are a match to TRBD2. The junction had 9 bases not matched to a gene; V was cut back by 9 bases and J by 5 bases. Looked up from germline, CDR1 is MNHEY and CDR2 is SVGAGI. The CDR3 covers 14 residues. CDR3 residues: CASLKPGGTGELFF. The CDR3 DNA reads as TGTGCCAGTCTTAAACCGGGGGGTACCGGGGAGCTGTTTTTT.

V is TRBV4-1 and J is TRBJ1-1; no definite D call. This CDR3 is built from 14 residues. Trimming stripped 2 bases from V and 1 base from J, with 8 bases between. Germline-derived CDR1 and CDR2 are MGHRA and YSYEKL. CDR3 in amino acids: CASSQPNRNTEAFF. As DNA, the CDR3 is TGCGCCAGCAGCCAACCCAACAGGAACACTGAAGCTTTCTTT.

The rearrangement uses TRBV9 and TRBJ1-3, with D hard to call. Per the germline V gene, CDR1 is SGDLS and CDR2 is YYNGEE. With 0 bases removed from V and 4 bases from J, the gap between germline ends came to 17 bases. The CDR3 runs 17 residues. DNA for the CDR3: TGTGCCAGCAGCGTAGAGATGACTCAACATGGGGGAAACACCATATATTTT. It translates to CASSVEMTQHGGNTIYF.

The chain carries TRBV28 and TRBJ2-7; TRBD1 matches 8 bases. The V gene end was trimmed by 5 bases and the J gene end by 9 bases; junction bases not matched to a gene: 3. CDR3 size: 11 residues. The germline CDR1 and CDR2 sequences are MDHEN and SYDVKM. This CDR3 is CASSPGGVQYF. CDR3 DNA: TGTGCCAGCAGTCCAGGGGGCGTGCAGTACTTC.

The J gene is TRBJ1-2, the V gene TRBV19; 9 positions agree with TRBD1. After removal of 3 bases from V and 2 bases from J, the junction contained 13 bases not matched to a gene. CDR1 and CDR2 from the germline V gene are LNHDA and SQIVND (reference sequence). There are 18 residues in the CDR3. The CDR3 reads CASSIEGGQGVGNYGYTF. CDR3 in DNA: TGTGCCAGTAGTATTGAGGGGGGACAGGGAGTGGGCAACTATGGCTACACCTTC.